The 2 T cell receptor beta chains presented below share a single source sample, sequenced in a study of blood T cell repertoires in COVID-19 (dated by TCRdb to the early 2020s). Library construction relied on the immunoSEQ multiplex PCR assay. Here the immuneACCESS table is served through TCRdb, limited to in-frame sequences with V and J called. Missing clones are a known gap in these copies; in checked studies unresolved V genes cover under half, and the rest lacks a known reason. The sample table records around 200,000 clones; roughly 89% of these occur just once. Approximately 0.64% of the sample belongs to the ten largest clones. Material: peripheral blood. Receptors originate from a man aged 45-65 years with acute or convalescent COVID-19.

This clone appeared once. The genes are TRBV5-6 and TRBJ2-3, with D perhaps TRBD2 (6 bases). V dropped 4 bases and J dropped 3 bases, with 18 bases sitting between them. Germline V gives CDR1 SGHDT, CDR2 YYEEEE. The CDR3 is made up of 16 amino acids. The CDR3 protein is CASSGETGLATDTQYF. The CDR3 DNA is TGTGCCAGCAGCGGAGAGACGGGACTGGCGACAGATACGCAGTATTTT.

This clone occurred once. The V call is TRBV6-4, the J call TRBJ2-3, with TRBD2 identical over 8 bases. The germline V gene encodes CDR1 MRHNA and CDR2 SNTAGT. The CDR3 runs 13 residues. The junction had 9 bases not matched to a gene; V was cut back by 3 bases and J by 13 bases. The CDR3 spells CASSEMAGGLEYF. In nucleotides, the CDR3 is TGTGCCAGCAGTGAAATGGCGGGGGGCCTGGAGTATTTT.